Following are 2 T cell receptor beta chains from one sample sequenced in a study of shared clonotypes between healthy human individuals. Assay: immunoSEQ multiplex PCR; the TCRdb copy retains only in-frame clones and omits some. The repertoire has roughly 2,300,000 clones, around 92% of them found once; the top ten carry 0.3% to 0.45%. What was sequenced was naive CD4+ T cells from PBMCs. Sample subset: CD45RA+ positively selected. The receptors come from a young man in good health. Some clones in this sample may be carry-over from other donors' samples.

The V gene is TRBV5-4, the J gene TRBJ1-6; D remains unclear. V was trimmed by 1 base and J by 7 bases, leaving 15 bases between them. Germline CDR1 reads SGHNT; CDR2 reads YYREEE (reference sequence). The CDR3 has 16 amino acids. CDR3 sequence: CASSLLGELGNSPLHF. The CDR3 DNA follows: TGTGCCAGCAGCTTGTTGGGAGAGCTTGGGAATTCACCCCTCCACTTT.

The rearrangement uses TRBV7-8 and TRBJ2-7; D ambiguous. V dropped 0 bases and J dropped 1 base, with 13 bases sitting between them. Germline V lookup: CDR1 SGHVS, CDR2 FQNEAQ. This CDR3 spans 16 amino acids. As DNA, the CDR3 is TGTGCCAGCAGCTTAGCGCCGAACTCGCTTTCCTACGAGCAGTACTTC. This translates into CASSLAPNSLSYEQYF.